Detailed here is one TCR beta chain. Its target is unknown. The entry originates in a study of OX40 agonist ivuxolimab in advanced cancers. The study's findings and limits: The authors also found low normalized T-cell clonal expansion in some nonresponders.

Here immunoSEQ multiplex PCR was the method, and the copy in TCRdb shows in-frame clones only, minus some. The sample includes tens of thousands of clones, about 85% of them seen just once. This CDR3 comprises 13 residues. The V and J ends lost 7 bases and 6 bases respectively, with 10 bases between them. CDR1 SNHLY and CDR2 FYNNEI come from the germline V gene. The receptor's source is an adult with an advanced solid tumor such as melanoma, head and neck, liver or kidney cancer. This chain joins TRBV2 and TRBJ1-6; D possibly corresponds to TRBD1 (6 bases). The source was CD4+ or CD8+ T cells sorted from blood, collected in a trial of the OX40 agonist ivuxolimab. Here the CDR3 DNA reads TGTGCCAGCATAACAGGGAGTAATTCACCCCTCCACTTT. This sequence encodes CASITGSNSPLHF.